This TCR beta chain comes out of a study of blood T cell repertoires in COVID-19. Study-wide background: Samples came from the United States, Italy and Spain, spanning acute and convalescent COVID-19.

Study processing details: Reference gene primer amplification gave nucleated cell count estimates. Data came from immunoSEQ multiplex PCR; TCRdb stores just in-frame clones and leaves some out. V and J calls and clone size are those listed in that table; D and trimming were worked out from the DNA. The table has some 200,000 clones, roughly four fifths seen once. Trimming took off 4 bases at V and 0 bases at J, with 6 bases between the two ends. This CDR3 region has 13 residues. Per germline, CDR1 SGDLS and CDR2 YYNGEE. The chain combines TRBV9 with TRBJ2-3; D gene ambiguous. Input material: peripheral blood. This TCR was recovered from a woman in her thirties or forties with acute or convalescent COVID-19. CDR3 in amino acids: CASSPPSTDTQYF. For the CDR3, the DNA is TGTGCCAGCAGCCCTCCTAGCACAGATACGCAGTATTTT.